The clone carrying this T cell receptor beta chain was recorded once. Antigen specificity is unknown. This sample was included in a study of cytomegalovirus exposure and HLA in healthy donors. Study-level background: Roughly 180 million T cells yielded 117 million unique TCR beta sequences, as an earlier analysis found. Broader study findings: A link between a missense DCLRE1C variant and TCR beta V- and J-gene trimming emerged from a later analysis. For most TCR beta V segments, an earlier analysis put the productive rate at about 90% or about 30% of the time.

From germline, CDR1 is GTSNPN and CDR2 SVGIG (reference sequence). The V end was cut by 3 bases, the J end by 3 bases, with 26 bases between. This CDR3 comprises 18 residues. Both 60 Vbeta primers and 13 Jbeta primers went into the PCR. Method: immunoSEQ multiplex PCR; TCRdb's copy keeps in-frame clones and lacks some. Altogether more than 95,000 clones are present, about 74% being singletons, with the ten largest covering approximately 3.6%. The gene calls are TRBV30 and TRBJ1-1; D uncertain. Source material: PBMCs. This sequence was found in a man aged 25-45 years in good health and CMV-seronegative. The CDR3 region has the DNA TGTGCCTGGAGCCCCGGGAGAGGCCGATCTGTGGTGTACACTGAAGCTTTCTTT. Protein sequence: CAWSPGRGRSVVYTEAFF. The full variable domain, its missing parts supplied by reference TRBV30 and TRBJ1-1, is SQTIHQWPATLVQPVGSPLSLECTVEGTSNPNLYWYRQAAGRGLQLLFYSVGIGQISSEVPQNLSASRPQDRQFILSSKKLLLSDSGFYLCAWSPGRGRSVVYTEAFFGQGTRLTVV.